This note documents a single T cell receptor beta chain sequence. Clones were sequenced by immunoSEQ multiplex PCR, and TCRdb holds only the in-frame ones, with some missing. The sample contains 200,000 to 250,000 clones, 70% to 90% of which appear only once. This specimen belongs to a study of blood T cell repertoires in COVID-19. CDR1 MDHEN and CDR2 SYDVKM come from the germline V gene. After removal of 4 bases from V and 5 bases from J, the junction contained 12 bases not matched to a gene. This CDR3 has 17 residues. The V and J genes are TRBV28 and TRBJ1-5; 9 bases line up with TRBD1. Sequencing used PBMCs or T cells enriched from blood (not recorded which). This TCR was recovered from a woman in her forties or fifties in a cohort exposed to, infected with or recovered from COVID-19 (not recorded which). DNA of the CDR3: TGTGCCAGCAGTTCCCGCCCCGGACAGGGGCCCTATCAGCCCCAGCATTTT. Protein sequence: CASSSRPGQGPYQPQHF. Together with reference TRBV28 and TRBJ1-5, the CDR3 gives the full variable domain: DVKVTQSSRYLVKRTGEKVFLECVQDMDHENMFWYRQDPGLGLRLIYFSYDVKMKEKGDIPEGYSVSREKKERFSLILESASTNQTSMYLCASSSRPGQGPYQPQHFGDGTRLSIL.